The sample holds many counts of the clone carrying this T cell receptor beta chain. Its specificity is not known. This entry is derived from a study of identical twins. General observations from the study: Partly confounded zero-insertion analyses could result from invariant MAIT and iNKT cells. Abundant beta clonotypes from cord blood bore fewer insertions; memory repertoires lacked this pattern. Beta out-of-frame sequences showed weaker excess sharing between twins.

This CDR3 contains 13 residues. V was clipped by 6 bases and J by 4 bases; unmatched bases: 4. A template switching step contributed a universal primer site, while unique molecular identifiers were present in the cDNA. Each CDR3 protein is one row after TCRdb ran MiXCR on the 5' RACE reads. The profile shows hundreds of thousands of distinct CDR3 sequences, roughly 8.6% of them singletons. This sample also belongs to another study, concerning yellow fever vaccine responses in identical twins.

Sequenced sample: memory (CD45RO+) T cells sorted from blood. The V call is TRBV12-3 or TRBV12-4, the J call TRBJ2-7, with 9 positions matching TRBD1. The TCR sequence derives from a woman between 18 and 29 years old in good health. The CDR3 protein is CASSRDREYEQYF. In nucleotides, the CDR3 is TGTGCCAGCAGCCGGGACAGGGAATACGAGCAGTACTTC.